This TCR beta chain emerged from a study of T cells in Graves' hyperthyroidism and ophthalmopathy. Findings and caveats of the study: The model made its ophthalmopathy prediction, and onset followed a median approximately six months later. By a 13 V-J model, ophthalmopathy was set apart from stable hyperthyroidism.

Germline CDR1 reads SGHTA; CDR2 reads FQGNSA. The CDR3 totals 16 residues, both ends included. Graves' hyperthyroidism showing no ophthalmopathy progression within 18 months was considered stable. TCR beta CDR3 regions were amplified from RNA transcripts. With the HTBI primer set, the TCR CDR3 went through a first round of RT-PCR. One entry per CDR3 protein results from TCRdb running MiXCR on the multiplex PCR reads. The profile shows a few hundred thousand distinct CDR3 sequences, around 42% of them singletons. The table lists this clonotype with a count of one. Its target is unknown. The limits of the CDR3 on the DNA are not certain, so only TCRdb's listed CDR3 is given.

The clonotype was recovered from a woman under 30 with Graves' hyperthyroidism. The chain has TRBV7-2 and TRBJ2-2; the listed D gene, TRBD1, was not tested against the DNA. Sample: peripheral blood or thyroid tissue (not recorded which). CDR3: CASSPGTGSTPGSCFF.